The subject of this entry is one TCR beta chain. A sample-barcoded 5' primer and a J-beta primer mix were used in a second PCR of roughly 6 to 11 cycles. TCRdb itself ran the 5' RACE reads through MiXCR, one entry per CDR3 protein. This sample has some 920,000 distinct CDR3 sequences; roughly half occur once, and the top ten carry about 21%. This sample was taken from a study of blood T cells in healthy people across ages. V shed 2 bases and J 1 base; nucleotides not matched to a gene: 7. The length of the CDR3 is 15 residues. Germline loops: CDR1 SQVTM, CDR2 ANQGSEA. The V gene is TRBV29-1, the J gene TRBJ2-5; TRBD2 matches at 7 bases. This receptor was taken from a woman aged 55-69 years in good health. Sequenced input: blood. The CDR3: CSVESGGGFQETQYF. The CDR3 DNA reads TGCAGCGTTGAATCTGGGGGGGGGTTCCAAGAGACCCAGTACTTC.